Shown below are 27 T cell receptor beta chains from a single sample sequenced in a study of cytotoxic CD8 clonotypes in ibrutinib-treated CLL. This table comes from immunoSEQ multiplex PCR, and its TCRdb copy is limited to in-frame clones, with some not included. The table lists almost 85,000 clones, about 86% of them singletons, with around 5% in the top ten. The material was PBMCs, obtained before ibrutinib treatment. The receptors shown here come from a human donor with chronic lymphocytic leukemia.

The chain couples TRBV6-5 to TRBJ1-1, with D possibly matching TRBD1 (5 bases). Germline V gene sequence: CDR1 MNHEY, CDR2 SVGAGI. The ends were cut back, 1 base at V and 4 bases at J, with 10 bases in the middle. The length of the CDR3 is 14 residues. The CDR3 DNA reads as TGTGCCAGCAGTTACTTGGCTGGGGCCACTGAAGCTTTCTTT. Protein: CASSYLAGATEAFF.

The CDR3 loop reads CASSLGAVYEQYF. DNA for the CDR3: TGTGCCAGCAGCTTGGGAGCGGTCTACGAGCAGTACTTC. This sequence joins TRBV7-2 and TRBJ2-7, with TRBD2 as a possible D gene (5 bases). The germline V and J ends were trimmed by 3 bases and 3 bases, with 9 bases remaining between them. The CDR3 covers 13 residues. Germline V lookup: CDR1 SGHTA, CDR2 FQGNSA.

V gene TRBV6-6 combines with J gene TRBJ2-7; 8 nucleotides agree with TRBD2. This CDR3 has 16 residues. Unmatched junction bases numbered 6, after V lost 2 bases and J lost 0 bases. CDR1 is MNHNY, CDR2 SVGAGI, per germline (reference sequence). CDR3 sequence (DNA): TGTGCCAGCAGTTACGCTAGCGGGCTTAGCTCCTACGAGCAGTACTTC. It encodes CASSYASGLSSYEQYF.

CDR3 amino acids: CSVDRGLNTEAFF. The CDR3 bases are TGCAGCGTTGATAGAGGGCTGAACACTGAAGCTTTCTTT. The genes are TRBV29-1 and TRBJ1-1; D uncertain. Trimming took 3 bases from V and 0 from J, leaving 8 bases between them. The CDR3 consists of 13 residues. The germline CDR1 and CDR2 sequences are SQVTM and ANQGSEA.

For this clone: Mismatch with germline at one junction end may stem from a read error. This sequence joins TRBV4-3 and TRBJ2-7, with D possibly TRBD2 on 5 matching bases. The CDR3 totals 13 residues. The germline gives CDR1 LGHNA, CDR2 YSLEER. This CDR3 reads CASSQDKEDEQCF. The CDR3 DNA sequence: TGCGCCAGCAGCCAAGATAAGGAGGACGAGCAGTGCTTC.

This clone was counted between two and nine times. The genes are TRBV4-1 and TRBJ1-2; tentatively, D is TRBD1 (6 bases). V dropped 4 bases and J dropped 5 bases, with 17 bases sitting between them. Germline V gene lookup returns CDR1 MGHRA and CDR2 YSYEKL. The CDR3 totals 15 residues. The CDR3 is CASSPPPGHAYGYTF. Here the CDR3 DNA reads TGCGCCAGCAGCCCCCCTCCGGGACACGCATATGGCTACACCTTC.

This chain links TRBV27 with TRBJ1-5; maybe TRBD1 (6 bases). The CDR3 consists of 15 residues. The V end was cut by 4 bases, the J end by 3 bases, with 13 bases between. The germline gives CDR1 MNHEY, CDR2 SMNVEV (reference sequence). The CDR3, as DNA: TGTGCCAGCAGTTACCGCTACAGGGTCAATCAGCCCCAGCATTTT. It encodes CASSYRYRVNQPQHF.

This sequence joins TRBV7-9 and TRBJ1-2; a weak D match, TRBD1 (5 bases). Germline CDR1 reads SEHNR; CDR2 reads FQNEAQ (reference sequence). CDR3 length equals 14 residues. Trimming pared 1 base from V and 5 bases from J, leaving 11 bases between. This CDR3 reads CASSLDRQSYGYTF. The CDR3 DNA reads TGTGCCAGCAGCTTAGATAGACAGTCATATGGCTACACCTTC.

The chain couples TRBV7-6 to TRBJ2-7; 8 nucleotides align to TRBD1. The CDR3 length is 15 residues. The J segment lost 2 bases and the V segment lost 5 bases, leaving 8 bases of the junction unmatched. Germline V gene data show CDR1 as SGHVS and CDR2 as FNYEAQ. CDR3 sequence (DNA): TGTGCCAGCAGCCACAGGTACAGGGGGGCCTACGAGCAGTACTTC. It encodes CASSHRYRGAYEQYF.

In nucleotides, the CDR3 is TGCAGCGTTCTGATGTTGACTACGGCACTTGACGAGCAGTACTTC. As protein: CSVLMLTTALDEQYF. The genes are TRBV29-1 and TRBJ2-7; D might be TRBD2 (5 bases). Germline V CDR1 and CDR2: SQVTM, ANQGSEA. The CDR3 loop spans 15 amino acids. V lost 5 bases and J 5 bases, leaving 22 bases between the germline ends.

The genes are TRBV19 and TRBJ1-1, with D possibly matching TRBD1 (5 bases). Germline values: CDR1 LNHDA, CDR2 SQIVND (reference sequence). V was clipped by 5 bases and J by 1 base, with 11 bases between them. The CDR3 loop spans 14 amino acids. The CDR3 reads CASSLKGTNTEAFF. The CDR3 DNA reads as TGTGCCAGTAGTTTGAAGGGGACGAACACTGAAGCTTTCTTT.

The chain joins TRBV7-2 to TRBJ2-3; no firm D call. CDR3 length: 15 residues. Germline V gives CDR1 SGHTA, CDR2 FQGNSA. The V and J ends lost 7 bases and 0 bases respectively, with 14 bases between them. The chain's CDR3 is CASNKWQPSTDTQYF. Here the CDR3 DNA reads TGTGCCAGCAATAAATGGCAGCCTAGCACAGATACGCAGTATTTT.

The chain links TRBV30 to TRBJ1-2, with D tentatively TRBD1 (5 bases). The CDR3 covers 14 residues. Germline CDR1 and CDR2: GTSNPN and SVGIG (reference sequence). V lost 2 bases and J 3 bases, leaving 13 bases between the germline ends. The CDR3 region is CAWSRGVPYYGYTF. CDR3 in DNA: TGTGCCTGGAGTAGAGGGGTCCCCTACTATGGCTACACCTTC.

The chain uses TRBV7-8 and TRBJ2-5; TRBD1 matches 7 bases. CDR3 length equals 18 residues. With 5 bases clipped from V and 3 bases from J, the junction kept 18 bases outside the gene matches. Germline V gene sequence: CDR1 SGHVS, CDR2 FQNEAQ. The DNA for the CDR3 is TGTGCCAGCAGCCACCCCCTCATGAACCGGGACAGTGAAGAGACCCAGTACTTC. Protein: CASSHPLMNRDSEETQYF. Full variable domain (rest looked up from reference TRBV7-8 and TRBJ2-5): GAGVSQSPRYKVAKRGQDVALRCDPISGHVSLFWYQQALGQGPEFLTYFQNEAQLDKSGLPSDRFFAERPEGSVSTLKIQRTQQEDSAVYLCASSHPLMNRDSEETQYFGPGTRLLVL.

The chain is built from TRBV21-1 and TRBJ1-1. TRBV21-1 is flagged as a pseudogene. The length of the CDR3 is 14 residues. The CDR3 protein is CASTPGRMNTEAFF. CDR3 sequence (DNA): TGTGCCAGCACCCCGGGACGGATGAACACTGAAGCTTTCTTT.

J is TRBJ2-5 and V is TRBV5-3, with D perhaps matching TRBD1 or TRBD2 (5 bases each). TRBV5-3 qualifies as an ORF whose function is uncertain. This CDR3 contains 14 residues. Trimming left V 4 bases short and J 4 bases short, with 14 bases between. CDR3 in amino acids: CARSPLVGGETQYF. The DNA for the CDR3 is TGTGCCAGAAGCCCACTGGTTGGGGGAGAGACCCAGTACTTC.

The chain combines TRBV5-5 with TRBJ2-5, with 7 bases identical to TRBD1. The CDR3 covers 15 residues. The J segment lost 10 bases and the V segment lost 3 bases, leaving 15 bases of the junction unmatched. CDR1 SGHKS and CDR2 YYEKEE come from the germline V gene (reference sequence). The chain's CDR3 is CASSYSPDRDGRQYF. The CDR3 DNA reads as TGTGCCAGCAGCTATTCCCCAGACAGGGATGGACGCCAGTACTTC. The variable domain in full, completed from reference TRBV5-5 and TRBJ2-5, reads DAGVTQSPTHLIKTRGQQVTLRCSPISGHKSVSWYQQVLGQGPQFIFQYYEKEERGRGNFPDRFSARQFPNYSSELNVNALLLGDSALYLCASSYSPDRDGRQYFGPGTRLLVL.

CDR3 in DNA: TGTGCCAGCAGCCAAGGGACTAGCGGGATTTACACCGGGGAGCTGTTTTTT. It codes for CASSQGTSGIYTGELFF. The genes are TRBV4-2 and TRBJ2-2; the match to TRBD2 covers 12 bases. CDR1 is LGHNA and CDR2 is YNFKEQ in the germline V gene. J was trimmed by 3 bases and V by 1 base; bases with no gene match: 3. The CDR3 contains 17 residues.

This clone was observed a single time. This rearrangement joins TRBV18 to TRBJ1-1; no reliable D call. Germline lookup yields CDR1 KGHSH and CDR2 LQKENI. V lost 2 bases to trimming and J lost 5 bases, with 12 bases between them. The CDR3 has 14 residues. CDR3 residues: CASSPVMGGTEAFF. The CDR3 nucleotides read TGTGCCAGCTCACCAGTCATGGGAGGGACTGAAGCTTTCTTT.

The CDR3 bases are TGTGCCGTAGCCTACGCGGGGAACACTGAAGCTTTCTTT. Amino acids: CAVAYAGNTEAFF. This chain links TRBV19 with TRBJ1-1; D not resolved. The CDR3 covers 13 residues. V lost 11 bases to trimming and J lost 1 base, with 14 bases between them. Germline-derived CDR1 and CDR2 are LNHDA and SQIVND (reference sequence).

V gene TRBV7-8 combines with J gene TRBJ2-7; D is uncertain. The germline gives CDR1 SGHVS, CDR2 FQNEAQ. Deletions cut 8 bases from V and 1 base from J, with 12 bases between. The CDR3 runs 13 residues. The CDR3 here is CASCLDRSYEQYF. CDR3 bases: TGTGCCAGCTGCCTGGACCGATCCTACGAGCAGTACTTC.

J is TRBJ2-3 and V is TRBV6-1; the match to TRBD2 covers 7 bases. Trimming removed 0 bases from V and 1 base from J; junction bases left unmatched: 13. Germline CDR1 is MNHNS and CDR2 is SASEGT. The CDR3 contains 19 residues. The CDR3 spells CASSEALPRRLAGTDTQYF. Written as DNA, the CDR3 is TGTGCCAGCAGTGAAGCGCTCCCCCGACGGCTAGCGGGCACAGATACGCAGTATTTT.

About this clone: Different DNA sequences within this sample yield the same CDR3. V usage is TRBV5-1 and J usage is TRBJ2-2; D perhaps matches TRBD2 (5 bases). The CDR3 spans 15 residues. Germline CDR1 is SGHRS and CDR2 is YFSETQ. Between the trimmed V and J ends, which lost 2 bases and 5 bases, there was a span of 13 bases. The DNA for the CDR3 is TGCGCCAGCAGCTTACGGCTAGCTGGAACCGGGGAGCTGTTTTTT. Translation: CASSLRLAGTGELFF.

The chain is built from TRBV27 and TRBJ2-1, with 11 bases identical to TRBD2. With 8 bases clipped from V and 7 bases from J, the junction kept 10 bases outside the gene matches. The CDR3 is 15 residues long. Germline V lookup: CDR1 MNHEY, CDR2 SMNVEV (reference sequence). This chain's CDR3 is CASRLAGGLGNEQFF. In DNA form, the CDR3 reads TGTGCCAGCCGCCTAGCGGGAGGTTTAGGGAATGAGCAGTTCTTC.

V gene TRBV9 combines with J gene TRBJ2-5; D remains unclear. CDR1 is SGDLS, CDR2 YYNGEE, per germline. This CDR3 has 14 residues. V dropped 1 base and J dropped 2 bases, with 9 bases sitting between them. The DNA for the CDR3 is TGTGCCAGCAGCGTAACTGAGCTTCAAGAGACCCAGTACTTC. Its translation is CASSVTELQETQYF.

This rearrangement joins TRBV5-6 to TRBJ2-4; no reliable D call. The CDR3 length is 15 residues. The germline V and J ends were trimmed by 3 bases and 8 bases, with 18 bases remaining between them. Germline V gene sequence: CDR1 SGHDT, CDR2 YYEEEE. CDR3 nucleotides: TGTGCCAGCAGCTCCCGGGCCAAAGGGTTAGACATTCAGTACTTC. Translation gives CASSSRAKGLDIQYF.

This sequence joins TRBV18 and TRBJ2-5, with D possibly being TRBD2 (6 bases). Germline CDR1 KGHSH, CDR2 LQKENI. The length of the CDR3 is 11 residues. Trimming cost V 8 bases and J 2 bases, with 6 bases left between them. The CDR3 reads CASGGQETQYF. For the CDR3, the DNA is TGTGCCAGCGGAGGGCAAGAGACCCAGTACTTC.